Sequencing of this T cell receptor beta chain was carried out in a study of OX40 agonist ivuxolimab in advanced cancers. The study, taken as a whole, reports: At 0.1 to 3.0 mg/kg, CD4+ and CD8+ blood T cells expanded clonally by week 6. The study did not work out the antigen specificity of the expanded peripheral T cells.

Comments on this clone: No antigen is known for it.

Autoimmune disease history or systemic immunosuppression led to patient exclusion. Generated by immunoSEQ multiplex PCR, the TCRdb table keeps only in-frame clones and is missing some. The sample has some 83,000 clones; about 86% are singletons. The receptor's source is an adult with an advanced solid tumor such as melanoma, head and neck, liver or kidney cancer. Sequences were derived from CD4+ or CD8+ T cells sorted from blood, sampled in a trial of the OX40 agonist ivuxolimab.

The CDR3 nucleotides are TGTGCCAGTAGTCCCGAGGGGACTGAAGCTTTCTTT. This encodes CASSPEGTEAFF. The V gene is TRBV19, the J gene TRBJ1-1, with D perhaps TRBD1 (5 bases). Germline V gene sequence: CDR1 LNHDA, CDR2 SQIVND (reference sequence). Trimming shortened V by 5 bases and J by 5 bases, and 9 bases separated the two germline ends. CDR3 length equals 12 residues.